The source of this T cell receptor beta chain is a study of blood T cell repertoires in COVID-19. Study-wide context: PBMCs, B-cell-depleted T cells, or T cells were the source of the cDNA or gDNA that made up the material.

The V end lost 4 bases, the J end lost 5 bases, and 22 bases lay between the germline ends. The CDR3 runs 17 residues. Germline CDR1 is SEHNR and CDR2 is FQNEAQ (reference sequence). Sequencing used immunoSEQ multiplex PCR; TCRdb keeps in-frame clones, though not all of them. Seen here are a few hundred thousand clones, 80% to 90% observed once, and the top ten hold less than 5%. Input material: PBMCs or T cells enriched from blood (not recorded which). This TCR was recovered from a middle-aged woman with acute COVID-19. V usage is TRBV7-9 and J usage is TRBJ2-3; D might be TRBD2 (7 bases). The chain's CDR3 is CASSSQLGGRNVDTQYF. The CDR3 DNA sequence: TGTGCCAGCAGCTCCCAGCTGGGGGGGCGTAATGTAGATACGCAGTATTTT.